The rows below give T cell receptor beta chains drawn from one sample of a study of T cells in Graves' hyperthyroidism and ophthalmopathy. TCRdb passed the multiplex PCR reads through MiXCR, listing each CDR3 protein once. Of around 540,000 distinct CDR3 sequences in the sample, roughly 16% are singletons; the top ten hold approximately 30%. Sequenced material: blood. Source of these receptors: a woman aged 25 to 39 with Graves' ophthalmopathy. Each CDR3 is given without its conserved first and last residue.

>TRBV6-2/TRBV6-3
ASRSGTGDSGELF
>TRBV24-1
ATSDLKPTSGKADTQY
>TRBV19
ASSIGPGTSGSGFGEQY
>TRBV28
ASSLVGQGAQETQY
>TRBV25-1
ASSELRGTDEQF
>TRBV12-3/TRBV12-4
ASSRRWQGANEQF
>TRBV6-4
ASSVPGKSGLAAYEQY
>TRBV12-3/TRBV12-4
ASSFLQGGRYGGSSSEQY
>TRBV10-1
ASSDRGLDEQY
>TRBV4-3
ASSQSGTATDTQY
>TRBV20-1
SAREDRITDTQY
>TRBV6-1
ASSEWGLEETQY
>TRBV7-2
ASSLGLGSGTQY
>TRBV18
ASSPRQGTDTQY
>TRBV20-1
SARGQSTNEKLF
>TRBV12-3/TRBV12-4
ASSFRVAGANVLT
>TRBV20-1
SAHQQGEQYEQY
>TRBV11-2
ASSLSPQGVNEQF
>TRBV12-3/TRBV12-4
ASGQVGGPGTQY
>TRBV20-1
SATGLAGDRFYEQY
>TRBV6-2/TRBV6-3
ASRTTGIETQY
>TRBV9
ASSTQTGNTGELF
>TRBV9
ASSEGAIPLYEQY
>TRBV6-2/TRBV6-3
AIAGDAETQY
>TRBV6-2/TRBV6-3
ASSYKGPGTQY
>TRBV7-8
ASGLGGEQF
>TRBV9
ASSVKAGGPPETQY
>TRBV2
ASLWINSLGEQY
>TRBV6-5
ASSYFRGGGGQPQH
>TRBV9
ASSASHGASSYEQY
>TRBV3-2
ASSQPTTSGASTDTQY
>TRBV28
ASSSERQGGETQY
>TRBV7-2
ASTNTHYEQY
>TRBV7-2
ASNQGLAGEQY
>TRBV4-1
ASSQEGTSGGDEQF
>TRBV7-9
ASIPFETQY
>TRBV2
ASRTGLENIQY
>TRBV12-3/TRBV12-4
ASSTVPPGQGVYEQY
>TRBV7-9
ASSSPGQGRDEQY
>TRBV20-1
SATLGGISYEQY
>TRBV28
ASSAGISQGAYEQY
>TRBV28
ASRGGTGANYGYT
>TRBV4-3
ASSQSFGQGYHEQF
>TRBV20-1
SATPNWREGNEQF
>TRBV27
ASSSYTGPEQY
>TRBV19
ASSIRGLGTEAF
>TRBV12-3/TRBV12-4
ASTPTGTVSEAF
>TRBV7-9
ASRPGLAGVQETQY
>TRBV15
ATSRGTSYEQY
>TRBV7-7
ASSQGLAVTDTQY
>TRBV13
ASSSRDRGLTEAF
>TRBV6-2/TRBV6-3
ASSYSRNTEAL
>TRBV19
ASSVGTVYQETQY
>TRBV10-3
AMTPEVIYGYT
>TRBV9
ASSKIPGLAGGGLSTDTQY
>TRBV7-2
ASSPSVSGGWYEQY
>TRBV12-3/TRBV12-4
ASSPSQFYNEQF
>TRBV5-1
ASSLVSGPQETQY
>TRBV7-9
ASSTYDRGRDGYT